The 29 T cell receptor beta chains below come from one sample, sequenced in a study of metastatic and nonmetastatic thyroid tumors. Thyroid surgery was performed in patients who had received no treatment beforehand. TCRdb reprocessed the PCR reads via MiXCR. The table lists around 35,000 clones, approximately 16% of them singletons. The sequenced sample consisted of blood. The receptors derive from a female donor with papillary thyroid cancer or a benign thyroid nodule (not recorded which). Some clones in this sample may be carry-over from other donors' samples.

The chain couples TRBV4-1 to TRBJ2-5; 8 bases map to TRBD2. From germline, CDR1 is MGHRA and CDR2 YSYEKL. CDR3 length: 15 amino acids. Unmatched junction bases numbered 3, after V lost 3 bases and J lost 0 bases. The CDR3 reads CASSHGREYQETQYF. The CDR3, as DNA: TGCGCCAGCAGCCACGGGAGGGAGTACCAAGAGACCCAGTACTTC.

This clone was recorded at least ten times. The chain combines TRBV7-9 with TRBJ2-2; tentative D call: TRBD2 (5 bases). The germline V gene encodes CDR1 SEHNR and CDR2 FQNEAQ (reference sequence). V was shortened by 5 bases and J by 7 bases, with 11 bases between the two germline ends. The CDR3 contains 13 residues. The CDR3 loop reads CASSLPGYGELFF. CDR3 DNA: TGTGCCAGCAGCCTCCCGGGATACGGGGAGCTGTTTTTT.

The chain is built from TRBV11-2 and TRBJ2-7; 11 positions match TRBD2. Trimming took 6 bases from V and 0 from J; bases not matched to a gene: 16. The CDR3 has 19 amino acids. The germline gives CDR1 SGHAT, CDR2 FQNNGV. The CDR3 loop is CASRQGAPGLAVSSYEQYF. The CDR3 coding sequence is TGTGCCAGCAGACAGGGGGCGCCGGGACTAGCGGTCAGCTCCTACGAGCAGTACTTC.

This clone was seen repeatedly, ten times or more. The V call is TRBV30, the J call TRBJ1-3; possibly TRBD1 for D (5 bases). This CDR3 spans 14 amino acids. V lost 4 bases, J lost 4 bases, and 14 bases lay in between. In germline, CDR1 is GTSNPN, CDR2 SVGIG (reference sequence). CDR3 loop: CAWIPKGHGNTIYF. Here the CDR3 DNA reads TGTGCCTGGATCCCAAAGGGGCACGGAAACACCATATATTTT.

This clone was counted a few times. This rearrangement joins TRBV12-3 or TRBV12-4 to TRBJ1-6; D gene uncertain. The CDR3 is 15 amino acids. V shed 8 bases and J shed 10 bases, with 21 bases lying between them. This CDR3 reads CASAGGGGSLSPLHF. For the CDR3, the DNA is TGTGCCAGCGCGGGTGGCGGCGGGTCGCTCTCACCCCTCCACTTT.

This clone was recorded only once. Other DNA sequences of this sample code for an identical CDR3. The chain couples TRBV9 to TRBJ2-2, with D possibly TRBD2 on 5 matching bases. Deletions cut 0 bases from V and 7 bases from J, with 16 bases between. Looked up from germline, CDR1 is SGDLS and CDR2 is YYNGEE. CDR3 length: 16 residues. The CDR3 bases are TGTGCCAGCAGCGTAGTTCCCGGTAGGGCGGGCGGGGAGCTGTTTTTT. Translated, it gives CASSVVPGRAGGELFF.

This clone was found a few times. Here the CDR3 DNA reads TGTGCCAGCAGGGGGGGGAAATATTGCTACACCTTC. Translation: CASRGGKYCYTF. The chain employs TRBV25-1 and TRBJ1-2; a possible D gene is TRBD1 (5 bases). Germline loops: CDR1 MGHDK, CDR2 SYGVNS. This CDR3 is built from 12 residues. V was clipped by 6 bases and J by 9 bases, with 14 bases between them.

The sample holds many counts of this clone. The chain joins TRBV28 to TRBJ2-1; 12 bases are shared with TRBD2. The CDR3 runs 14 residues. J gave up 13 bases and V 3 bases, and 7 bases lay outside the gene matches. The germline V gene encodes CDR1 MDHEN and CDR2 SYDVKM. The CDR3 DNA is TGTGCCAGCAGTTTTAGGGCTAGCGGGAGGGCACAGTTCTTC. Its translation is CASSFRASGRAQFF.

This clone has ten or more counts. The chain links TRBV20-1 to TRBJ1-1; 8 nucleotides line up with TRBD1. The J segment lost 4 bases and the V segment lost 3 bases, leaving 4 bases of the junction unmatched. Per the germline V gene, CDR1 is DFQATT and CDR2 is SNEGSKA (reference sequence). The CDR3 is 13 residues long. The CDR3 region is CSASRGLITEAFF. As DNA, the CDR3 is TGCAGTGCTAGCAGGGGGCTGATCACTGAAGCTTTCTTT.

This clone was detected ten times or more. CDR3 nucleotide sequence: TGTGCCAGCAGTCTAGCGGGAGAAGTAGATACGCAGTATTTT. Encoded protein: CASSLAGEVDTQYF. This sequence joins TRBV6-2 or TRBV6-3 and TRBJ2-3, with 10 bases identical to TRBD2. The CDR3 is 14 amino acids. CDR1 is MNHEY, CDR2 SVGEGT, per germline. V dropped 5 bases and J dropped 5; count of bases not matched to a gene: 4.

This clone has ten or more counts. This sequence joins TRBV5-5 and TRBJ1-2; no clear D. The CDR3 covers 15 residues. Trimming cost V 4 bases and J 0 bases, with 13 bases left between them. Germline V gene sequence: CDR1 SGHKS, CDR2 YYEKEE (reference sequence). In DNA form, the CDR3 reads TGTGCCAGCAGCCCCTGGGCCGAAACTAACTATGGCTACACCTTC. It is translated as CASSPWAETNYGYTF.

This clone appeared many times. The J gene is TRBJ2-4, the V gene TRBV6-1, with D possibly being TRBD1 (6 bases). V lost 2 bases and J 0 bases, leaving 8 bases between the germline ends. This CDR3 has 15 residues. Germline-derived CDR1 and CDR2 are MNHNS and SASEGT. The chain's CDR3 is CASSENRVAKNIQYF. The CDR3 DNA reads as TGTGCCAGCAGTGAAAACAGGGTAGCCAAAAACATTCAGTACTTC.

In this sample, this clone turned up many times. The V gene is TRBV28, the J gene TRBJ1-2; tentative D call: TRBD1 (5 bases). Per the germline V gene, CDR1 is MDHEN and CDR2 is SYDVKM. V was trimmed by 3 bases and J by 2 bases, leaving 19 bases between them. This CDR3 region has 17 residues. The CDR3 sequence is CASSFAWGGKSNYGYTF. CDR3 DNA sequence: TGTGCCAGCAGTTTTGCGTGGGGGGGGAAGTCGAACTATGGCTACACCTTC.

This clone came up many times. The rearrangement links TRBV28 to TRBJ1-1; perhaps TRBD1 as D (5 bases). Germline V gene data show CDR1 as MDHEN and CDR2 as SYDVKM. Trimming removed 8 bases at V and 8 bases at J, with 18 bases between. This CDR3 contains 13 residues. As DNA, the CDR3 is TGTGCCAGCCAAGTATACGCCTGGGGGGAAGCTTTCTTT. Residues: CASQVYAWGEAFF.

This clone has a count of ten or more. The chain recombines TRBV5-1 with TRBJ2-7, with 9 bases matching TRBD1. J lost 5 bases, V lost 0 bases, and 3 bases had no gene match. The length of the CDR3 is 14 residues. Germline V gene data show CDR1 as SGHRS and CDR2 as YFSETQ. CDR3 sequence (DNA): TGCGCCAGCAGCTTGGGGGACAGGGTGGACGAGCAGTACTTC. Encoded protein: CASSLGDRVDEQYF.

V gene TRBV20-1 combines with J gene TRBJ2-7; 12 bases are shared with TRBD2. The V gene's germline CDR1 is DFQATT and CDR2 SNEGSKA (reference sequence). V lost 3 bases and J lost 2; bases outside the gene matches: 8. The CDR3 contains 16 residues. The CDR3 nucleotides read TGCAGTGCTAGCCTACCTGGACTAGCGGGGCCCTACGAGCAGTACTTC. It encodes CSASLPGLAGPYEQYF.

This clone was seen repeatedly, ten times or more. The chain recombines TRBV19 with TRBJ1-2; D is uncertain. This CDR3 comprises 15 residues. V lost 5 bases and J 2 bases, leaving 15 bases between the germline ends. Per the germline V gene, CDR1 is LNHDA and CDR2 is SQIVND (reference sequence). The DNA of the CDR3 is TGTGCCAGTAGTCAGGACCACACGGCCAACTATGGCTACACCTTC. It yields the protein CASSQDHTANYGYTF. The whole variable domain, filled in from reference TRBV19 and TRBJ1-2, reads DGGITQSPKYLFRKEGQNVTLSCEQNLNHDAMYWYRQDPGQGLRLIYYSQIVNDFQKGDIAEGYSVSREKKESFPLTVTSAQKNPTAFYLCASSQDHTANYGYTFGSGTRLTVV.

There are many counts of this clone. The chain employs TRBV28 and TRBJ2-3, with D perhaps being TRBD1 or TRBD2 (5 bases each). This CDR3 is built from 14 residues. Trimming took 3 bases from V and 1 from J, leaving 8 bases between them. CDR1 and CDR2 (germline): MDHEN, SYDVKM. The CDR3, as DNA: TGTGCCAGCAGTTTGGGGGTAGGCACAGATACGCAGTATTTT. This encodes CASSLGVGTDTQYF.

This clone was counted between two and nine times. This chain links TRBV12-3 or TRBV12-4 with TRBJ2-2; TRBD2 matches at 8 bases. The CDR3 runs to 15 residues. Unmatched junction bases numbered 5, after V lost 3 bases and J lost 5 bases. The CDR3 is CASSFFGRVTGELFF. CDR3 DNA: TGTGCCAGCAGTTTCTTCGGGAGGGTTACCGGGGAGCTGTTTTTT.

This clone was counted many times. This rearrangement joins TRBV30 to TRBJ2-1; 10 nucleotides match TRBD2. V was pared by 3 bases and J by 6 bases, with 2 bases of the junction left unmatched. The CDR3 contains 13 residues. From germline, CDR1 is GTSNPN and CDR2 SVGIG (reference sequence). CDR3 amino acids: CAWRSGRVNEQFF. The DNA for the CDR3 is TGTGCCTGGAGAAGCGGGAGGGTCAATGAGCAGTTCTTC.

This clone was seen many times. V gene TRBV5-1 combines with J gene TRBJ1-2; D not certain. CDR3 length: 13 residues. Germline V lookup: CDR1 SGHRS, CDR2 YFSETQ. Trimming removed 0 bases from V and 8 bases from J, with 11 bases in between. CDR3 residues: CASSLELDGGYTF. CDR3 nucleotides: TGCGCCAGCAGCTTGGAGCTAGACGGGGGCTACACCTTC.

This clone was seen a few times. The chain combines TRBV29-1 with TRBJ2-1, with 8 bases matching TRBD2. The CDR3 sequence is 15 residues long. The V and J ends lost 3 bases and 1 base, in that order; junction bases with no gene match: 5. Germline V gene sequence: CDR1 SQVTM, CDR2 ANQGSEA. CDR3 coding DNA: TGCAGCGTTGATGTCACTAGCGGATCCTACAATGAGCAGTTCTTC. As protein: CSVDVTSGSYNEQFF.

The chain has TRBV7-2 and TRBJ2-7; D not resolved. Germline V CDR1 and CDR2: SGHTA, FQGNSA. V shed 4 bases and J shed 2 bases, with 15 bases lying between them. CDR3 length: 15 amino acids. The CDR3 region has the DNA TGTGCCAGCAGCTGGGCGGTTGTAGTTACCTACGAGCAGTACTTC. Its protein product is CASSWAVVVTYEQYF. Complete variable domain (other parts from reference TRBV7-2 and TRBJ2-7): GAGVSQSPSNKVTEKGKDVELRCDPISGHTALYWYRQSLGQGLEFLIYFQGNSAPDKSGLPSDRFSAERTGGSVSTLTIQRTQQEDSAVYLCASSWAVVVTYEQYFGPGTRLTVT.

The chain links TRBV11-2 to TRBJ2-7, with D perhaps being TRBD1 or TRBD2 (5 bases each). Germline assignment: CDR1 SGHAT and CDR2 FQNNGV. CDR3 size: 14 residues. The V and J ends lost 4 bases and 2 bases respectively, with 12 bases between them. CDR3 nucleotides: TGTGCCAGCAGCTCCCGGGACGGAACCTACGAGCAGTACTTC. Translating gives CASSSRDGTYEQYF.

In this sample, this clone turned up many times. The chain uses TRBV4-1 and TRBJ1-6; TRBD1 is a possible D gene (6 bases). V lost 5 bases and J 2 bases, leaving 10 bases between the germline ends. Germline assignment: CDR1 MGHRA and CDR2 YSYEKL. The CDR3 is 15 amino acids. The DNA for the CDR3 is TGCGCCAGCAGCGCGGGGGCCACCTATAATTCACCCCTCCACTTT. Amino acid sequence: CASSAGATYNSPLHF.

This clone appeared a few times. With a much larger clone just one base away, this may be a read error. The chain recombines TRBV30 with TRBJ1-1; D perhaps matches TRBD1 (6 bases). This CDR3 spans 14 amino acids. Germline-derived CDR1 and CDR2 are GTSNPN and SVGIG (reference sequence). As DNA, the CDR3 is TGTACCGTGACCCAGGGGAACATGAACACTGAAGCTTTCTTT. Translating it yields CTVTQGNMNTEAFF.

This clone was found a few times. This rearrangement joins TRBV6-2 or TRBV6-3 to TRBJ2-5; TRBD2 might be the D (6 bases). Per germline, CDR1 MNHEY and CDR2 SVGEGT. The CDR3 has 14 amino acids. The germline V and J ends were trimmed by 4 bases and 1 base, with 10 bases remaining between them. The CDR3: CASSWGLTQETQYF. CDR3 coding DNA: TGTGCCAGCAGTTGGGGACTCACCCAAGAGACCCAGTACTTC.

This clone has more than one count but fewer than ten. This may arise from a read error, as a much more abundant clone is one base away. The chain combines TRBV7-3 with TRBJ1-4; D is possibly TRBD1 (6 bases). This CDR3 has 15 amino acids. In germline, CDR1 is SGHTA, CDR2 FQGTGA. In DNA form, the CDR3 reads TGTGTCAGCAGCCCCCAGGCAGGGGAGGGCGAAAAACTGTTTTTT. Protein: CVSSPQAGEGEKLFF.

This rearrangement joins TRBV29-1 to TRBJ2-5; 9 bases are a match to TRBD1. The CDR3 has 13 residues. Germline CDR1 is SQVTM and CDR2 is ANQGSEA. The V gene end was trimmed by 5 bases and the J gene end by 3 bases; junction bases not matched to a gene: 4. The CDR3 sequence: CSVRDRVEETQYF. CDR3 nucleotide sequence: TGCAGCGTTCGGGACAGGGTAGAAGAGACCCAGTACTTC.